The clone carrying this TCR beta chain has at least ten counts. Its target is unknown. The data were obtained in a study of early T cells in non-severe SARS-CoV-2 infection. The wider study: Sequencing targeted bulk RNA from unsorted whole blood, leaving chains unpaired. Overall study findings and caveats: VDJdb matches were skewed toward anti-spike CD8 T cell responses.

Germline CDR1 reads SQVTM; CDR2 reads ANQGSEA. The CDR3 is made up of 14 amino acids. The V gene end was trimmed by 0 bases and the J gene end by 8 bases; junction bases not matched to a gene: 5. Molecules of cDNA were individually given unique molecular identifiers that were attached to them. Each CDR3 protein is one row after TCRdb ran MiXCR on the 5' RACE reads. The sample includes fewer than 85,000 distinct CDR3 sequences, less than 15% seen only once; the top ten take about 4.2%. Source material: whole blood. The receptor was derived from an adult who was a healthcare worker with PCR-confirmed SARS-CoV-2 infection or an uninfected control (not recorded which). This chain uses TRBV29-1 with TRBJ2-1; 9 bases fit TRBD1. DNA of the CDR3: TGCAGCGTTGAAGATCAGGACAGGGGCTATGAGCAGTTCTTC. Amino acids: CSVEDQDRGYEQFF.